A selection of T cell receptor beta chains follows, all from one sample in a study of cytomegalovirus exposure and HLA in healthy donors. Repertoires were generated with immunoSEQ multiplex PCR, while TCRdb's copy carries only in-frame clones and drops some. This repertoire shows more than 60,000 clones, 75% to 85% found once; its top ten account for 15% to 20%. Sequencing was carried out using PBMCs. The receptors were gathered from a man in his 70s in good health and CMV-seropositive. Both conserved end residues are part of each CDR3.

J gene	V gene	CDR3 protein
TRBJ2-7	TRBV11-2	CASSLGTSGYEQYF
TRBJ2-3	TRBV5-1	CASSLEGLEGTQYF
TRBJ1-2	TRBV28	CASSLGGGDYGYTF
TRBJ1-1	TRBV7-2	CASSLDGWGSEAFF
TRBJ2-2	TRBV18	CASSLSRENTGELFF
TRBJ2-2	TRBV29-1	CILPGELFF
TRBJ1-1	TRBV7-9	CASSLRTDTEAFF
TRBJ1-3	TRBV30	CAWSRAVEGSSGNTIYF
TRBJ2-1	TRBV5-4	CASSLGGRALYNEQFF
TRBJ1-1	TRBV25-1	CASSEYKLEDTEAFF
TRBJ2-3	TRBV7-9	CASSLISGTDTQYF
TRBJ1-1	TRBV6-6	CASSYVGGTEAFF
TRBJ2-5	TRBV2	CASSWPPPLQETQYF
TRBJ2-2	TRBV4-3	CASSQATGVGELFF
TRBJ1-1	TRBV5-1	CASSLAGQGHTEAFF
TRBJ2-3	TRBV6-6	CASSQNTQYF
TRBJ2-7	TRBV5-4	CASSLQGTRGSEQYF
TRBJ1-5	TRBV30	CAWSVRGQGNNQPQHF
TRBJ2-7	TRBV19	CASTQQGSYEQYF
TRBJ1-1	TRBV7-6	CASSSRGQGTEAFF